Listed here are 7 T cell receptor beta chains from one sample, sequenced in a study of shared clonotypes between healthy human individuals. Positive CCR7 selection of CD45RO-negative cells yielded the naive CD8 cells, and terminally differentiated effector memory CD45RA+ cells were excluded. Data came from immunoSEQ multiplex PCR; TCRdb stores just in-frame clones and leaves some out. This table holds around 1.9 million clones, around 93% found once. Sequenced input: naive CD8+ T cells from PBMCs. Receptors originate from a young man in good health. Some clones in this sample may be carry-over from other donors' samples.

The V call is TRBV11-3, the J call TRBJ2-2; no clear D. V lost 1 base and J lost 7, with 19 bases in between. Germline assignment: CDR1 SGHNT and CDR2 YENEEA. CDR3 length: 17 residues. Here the CDR3 reads CASSLAPGVLNVGELFF. The DNA for the CDR3 is TGTGCCAGCAGCTTAGCCCCAGGTGTCCTTAACGTCGGGGAGCTGTTTTTT.

This clone has just one count. This rearrangement joins TRBV9 to TRBJ2-7, with TRBD1 identical over 7 bases. CDR3 size: 15 residues. Germline loops: CDR1 SGDLS, CDR2 YYNGEE. The V and J ends lost 3 bases and 3 bases, in that order; junction bases with no gene match: 9. Here the CDR3 DNA reads TGTGCCAGCAGCGGTGGGCAGGGGGTATACTACGAGCAGTACTTC. Protein sequence: CASSGGQGVYYEQYF.

The chain is built from TRBV5-1 and TRBJ2-3, with D maybe TRBD1 (6 bases). Germline-derived CDR1 and CDR2 are SGHRS and YFSETQ. The CDR3 has 15 residues. Trimming removed 2 bases from V and 5 bases from J, with 15 bases in between. This CDR3 is CASSLPDRLIDTQYF. In DNA, the CDR3 is TGCGCCAGCAGCTTACCCGACAGGTTGATAGATACGCAGTATTTT.

Comments on this clone: This specimen includes other DNA sequences encoding the same CDR3. The chain uses TRBV19 and TRBJ2-1; D gene unclear. CDR3 length: 11 residues. Germline V CDR1 and CDR2: LNHDA, SQIVND (reference sequence). Trimming left V 3 bases short and J 6 bases short, with 3 bases between. CDR3 coding DNA: TGTGCCAGTAGTATCGGCAATGAGCAGTTCTTC. It is translated as CASSIGNEQFF.

A few counts support this clone. Different DNA sequences within this sample yield the same CDR3. The J gene is TRBJ2-7, the V gene TRBV9; D uncertain. The CDR3 sequence is 13 residues long. In germline, CDR1 is SGDLS, CDR2 YYNGEE. Between the trimmed V and J ends, which lost 2 bases and 2 bases, there was a span of 8 bases. CDR3 nucleotides: TGTGCCAGCAGCGTTGGCGGTACCTACGAGCAGTACTTC. Protein: CASSVGGTYEQYF. Looking up the rest from reference TRBV9 and TRBJ2-7 gives the full variable domain: DSGVTQTPKHLITATGQRVTLRCSPRSGDLSVYWYQQSLDQGLQFLIQYYNGEERAKGNILERFSAQQFPDLHSELNLSSLELGDSALYFCASSVGGTYEQYFGPGTRLTVT.

This chain uses TRBV7-9 with TRBJ1-2; D perhaps matches TRBD1 (5 bases). Germline CDR1 is SEHNR and CDR2 is FQNEAQ (reference sequence). V lost 5 bases to trimming and J lost 7 bases, with 14 bases between them. This CDR3 spans 13 amino acids. CDR3 coding DNA: TGTGCCAGCAGCCTTGACCGGGGGTCTGGCTACACCTTC. Its protein product is CASSLDRGSGYTF.

Comment on this clone: Other DNA sequences in this sample translate to the same CDR3. The gene calls are TRBV27 and TRBJ2-2; the D gene is possibly TRBD1 (6 bases). The CDR3 length is 14 residues. Germline V gene data show CDR1 as MNHEY and CDR2 as SMNVEV (reference sequence). Trimming cost V 5 bases and J 6 bases, with 13 bases left between them. In DNA, the CDR3 is TGTGCCAGCAGTCTCCAACAGGGCCCCGGGGAGCTGTTTTTT. It yields the protein CASSLQQGPGELFF.